This record looks at one T cell receptor (beta chain) sequence and its context. Its antigen remains unidentified. Data came from immunoSEQ multiplex PCR; TCRdb stores just in-frame clones and leaves some out. The sample lists fewer than 80,000 clones, approximately 88% occurring once. These data originate in a study of OX40 agonist ivuxolimab in advanced cancers. Turning to the study itself: Treatment received earlier with anti-PD-1, anti-PD-L1 or anti-CTLA-4 agents was allowed, and around 36% had some. Study-level points and caveats: CD8+ T cells showed, on average, more clonal expansion than CD4+ cells.

The CDR3 extends over 16 amino acids. The V gene end was trimmed by 5 bases and the J gene end by 6 bases; junction bases not matched to a gene: 9. CDR1 SEHNR and CDR2 FQNEAQ come from the germline V gene (reference sequence). The chain links TRBV7-9 to TRBJ2-1, with 11 bases that match TRBD2. Sequenced material: CD4+ or CD8+ T cells sorted from blood, taken in a trial of the OX40 agonist ivuxolimab. This TCR was sampled from an adult with an advanced solid tumor such as melanoma, head and neck, liver or kidney cancer. CDR3 in DNA: TGTGCCAGCAGCCCGCTACTAGCGGGGGCCCCCAATGAGCAGTTCTTC. Residues: CASSPLLAGAPNEQFF.